The 23 T cell receptor beta chains listed next were all sequenced from one sample in a study of beta chain features in type 1 diabetes. Study results and limitations: Type 1 diabetes patients had TCRB CDR3s that were shorter (moderately but significantly so) in all four CD4+ subsets.

Their specific antigens are unknown. Reverse transcribing all isolated RNA meant expressed TCRB transcripts were sequenced. Sequencing was performed with immunoSEQ multiplex PCR; in TCRdb, only in-frame clones are kept and a portion is missing. The sample contains over 600,000 clones, around 11% of which appear only once. The source material was naive CD4+ T cells from blood. The origin of the receptors is a man younger than 45 with type 1 diabetes.

This chain links TRBV7-6 with TRBJ2-3, with TRBD1 matching over 9 bases. The V and J ends lost 6 bases and 2 bases, in that order; junction bases with no gene match: 6. Germline V gene lookup returns CDR1 SGHVS and CDR2 FNYEAQ. This CDR3 is 15 amino acids long. The CDR3 DNA follows: TGTGCCAGCAGTCGAACAGGGGGCCCCACAGATACGCAGTATTTT. Its protein product is CASSRTGGPTDTQYF.

The chain has TRBV4-3 and TRBJ1-6, with unresolved D. Trimming stripped 0 bases from V and 5 bases from J, with 2 bases between. The germline gives CDR1 LGHNA, CDR2 YSLEER. The CDR3 runs to 13 residues. CDR3 coding DNA: TGCGCCAGCAGCCAAGAGGATAATTCACCCCTCCACTTT. As protein: CASSQEDNSPLHF.

The V and J genes are TRBV5-1 and TRBJ2-2; TRBD2 might be the D (7 bases). V was trimmed by 0 bases and J by 6 bases, leaving 18 bases between them. This CDR3 has 17 amino acids. Germline V CDR1 and CDR2: SGHRS, YFSETQ. CDR3 DNA: TGCGCCAGCAGCTTGGGGGACTACCCACCAGGGGCCGGGGAGCTGTTTTTT. It is translated as CASSLGDYPPGAGELFF.

This clone turned up a few times. The V call is TRBV30, the J call TRBJ2-2, with TRBD1 matching 12 bases. After removal of 7 bases from V and 3 bases from J, the junction contained 6 bases not matched to a gene. Germline values: CDR1 GTSNPN, CDR2 SVGIG (reference sequence). The CDR3 has 15 residues. Here the CDR3 reads CAFPGQGAYTGELFF. CDR3 DNA sequence: TGTGCCTTCCCGGGACAGGGGGCTTACACCGGGGAGCTGTTTTTT.

This clone occurred a few times. V usage is TRBV9 and J usage is TRBJ2-3; the D gene could be TRBD1 or TRBD2 (5 bases each). CDR3 length equals 14 residues. Germline V gene lookup returns CDR1 SGDLS and CDR2 YYNGEE. Trimming took off 0 bases at V and 6 bases at J, with 11 bases between the two ends. In nucleotides, the CDR3 is TGTGCCAGCAGCGTAGCCGGGGCCGAGGATACGCAGTATTTT. Translating it yields CASSVAGAEDTQYF.

Only a few counts were recorded for this clone. The genes are TRBV29-1 and TRBJ1-4, with D maybe TRBD1 (6 bases). CDR1 and CDR2 from the germline V gene are SQVTM and ANQGSEA. V dropped 4 bases and J dropped 0 bases, with 18 bases sitting between them. This CDR3 is 17 amino acids long. DNA for the CDR3: TGCAGCGTTGCACAGGGAAGGGACTTTGCAACTAATGAAAAACTGTTTTTT. Translated, it gives CSVAQGRDFATNEKLFF. Full variable domain (missing parts from reference TRBV29-1 and TRBJ1-4): SAVISQKPSRDICQRGTSLTIQCQVDSQVTMMFWYRQQPGQSLTLIATANQGSEATYESGFVIDKFPISRPNLTFSTLTVSNMSPEDSSIYLCSVAQGRDFATNEKLFFGSGTQLSVL.

V is TRBV4-3 and J is TRBJ1-2; perhaps TRBD1 as D (6 bases). CDR3 length equals 12 residues. V was trimmed by 6 bases and J by 6 bases, leaving 11 bases between them. From germline, CDR1 is LGHNA and CDR2 YSLEER. The CDR3 is CASSGQGNGYTF. Written as DNA, the CDR3 is TGCGCCAGCAGTGGGCAGGGGAATGGCTACACCTTC.

The rearrangement joins TRBV29-1 to TRBJ2-5; possibly TRBD2 for D (5 bases). This CDR3 has 13 amino acids. Trimming pared 8 bases from V and 2 bases from J, leaving 15 bases between. The germline V gene encodes CDR1 SQVTM and CDR2 ANQGSEA. The CDR3 region is CSSNRPGQETQYF. In nucleotides, the CDR3 is TGCAGCTCAAACCGGCCGGGGCAAGAGACCCAGTACTTC. Supplemented by reference TRBV29-1 and TRBJ2-5, the full variable domain reads SAVISQKPSRDICQRGTSLTIQCQVDSQVTMMFWYRQQPGQSLTLIATANQGSEATYESGFVIDKFPISRPNLTFSTLTVSNMSPEDSSIYLCSSNRPGQETQYFGPGTRLLVL.

Only a few counts were recorded for this clone. V and J are TRBV9 and TRBJ1-6; a weak D match, TRBD1 (5 bases). Germline CDR1 and CDR2: SGDLS and YYNGEE. This CDR3 is 16 amino acids long. The V gene lost 4 bases and the J gene lost 5 bases, with 16 bases spanning the gap. CDR3 residues: CASSPNWDGNNSPLHF. The CDR3 bases are TGTGCCAGCAGCCCGAACTGGGACGGGAATAATTCACCCCTCCACTTT.

The rearrangement links TRBV7-2 to TRBJ1-2, with TRBD1 matching 9 bases. The CDR3 runs to 16 residues. The germline V gene has CDR1 SGHTA and CDR2 FQGNSA. V gave up 2 bases and J gave up 6 bases; unmatched junction bases: 10. The CDR3 here is CASSLKPGQGIDGYTF. Here the CDR3 DNA reads TGTGCCAGCAGCTTAAAACCGGGACAGGGTATAGATGGCTACACCTTC. The complete variable domain, with remaining parts taken from reference TRBV7-2 and TRBJ1-2, reads GAGVSQSPSNKVTEKGKDVELRCDPISGHTALYWYRQSLGQGLEFLIYFQGNSAPDKSGLPSDRFSAERTGGSVSTLTIQRTQQEDSAVYLCASSLKPGQGIDGYTFGSGTRLTVV.

The CDR3 DNA reads TGTGCCAGCTCATCCGGGGACGGAAGAGCCGGTGAAGCTTTCTTT. It is translated as CASSSGDGRAGEAFF. The rearrangement uses TRBV18 and TRBJ1-1; D possibly corresponds to TRBD1 (5 bases). Germline values: CDR1 KGHSH, CDR2 LQKENI. The CDR3 is made up of 15 amino acids. V dropped 5 bases and J dropped 7 bases, with 20 bases sitting between them.

This clone was counted between two and nine times. The chain couples TRBV7-2 to TRBJ2-7; maybe TRBD1 (5 bases). Germline V lookup: CDR1 SGHTA, CDR2 FQGNSA. The CDR3 contains 15 residues. V was pared by 3 bases and J by 1 base, with 13 bases between. The CDR3 here is CASSFGASNSYEQYF. In DNA, the CDR3 is TGTGCCAGCAGCTTTGGGGCTTCTAATTCCTACGAGCAGTACTTC.

This clone was observed a few times. V and J are TRBV29-1 and TRBJ2-1, with D perhaps being TRBD1 or TRBD2 (6 bases each). The CDR3 extends over 14 amino acids. Germline lookup yields CDR1 SQVTM and CDR2 ANQGSEA. The V end was cut by 7 bases, the J end by 6 bases, with 19 bases between. The DNA of the CDR3 is TGCAGCGCCCGAAGGGGGGAAGGGGGCAATGAGCAGTTCTTC. It yields the protein CSARRGEGGNEQFF.

The rearrangement joins TRBV13 to TRBJ2-5, with TRBD2 matching over 7 bases. V lost 3 bases and J lost 5; bases outside the gene matches: 0. Germline V gives CDR1 PRHDT, CDR2 FYEKMQ (reference sequence). The CDR3 contains 12 residues. CDR3 in amino acids: CASSFSGETQYF. CDR3 nucleotide sequence: TGTGCCAGCAGCTTTAGCGGGGAGACCCAGTACTTC. The entire variable domain, with the rest obtained from reference TRBV13 and TRBJ2-5, is as follows: AAGVIQSPRHLIKEKRETATLKCYPIPRHDTVYWYQQGPGQDPQFLISFYEKMQSDKGSIPDRFSAQQFSDYHSELNMSSLELGDSALYFCASSFSGETQYFGPGTRLLVL.

In its sample, this clone was seen a few times. An end of the junction does not agree with germline; a read error may underlie this. The chain links TRBV13 to TRBJ1-3; TRBD1 aligns across 9 bases. The CDR3 length is 15 residues. CDR1 is PRHDT, CDR2 FYEKMQ, per germline (reference sequence). Written as DNA, the CDR3 is TGTGCCAGCAGCTTAGAGGACAGGGGAGGAAACACCATATTTTTT. It specifies CASSLEDRGGNTIFF.

Only a few counts were recorded for this clone. The gene calls are TRBV2 and TRBJ1-4; D remains ambiguous. This CDR3 is 13 amino acids long. The ends were cut back, 0 bases at V and 11 bases at J, with 10 bases in the middle. The germline V gene has CDR1 SNHLY and CDR2 FYNNEI. The CDR3 protein is CASSEALRLKLFF. Here the CDR3 DNA reads TGTGCCAGCAGTGAAGCGCTCCGGCTGAAACTGTTTTTT.

V gene TRBV18 combines with J gene TRBJ1-6, with D possibly being TRBD1 (6 bases). Between the trimmed V and J ends, which lost 2 bases and 5 bases, there was a span of 7 bases. CDR1 and CDR2 (germline): KGHSH, LQKENI. This CDR3 is 14 amino acids long. The CDR3 DNA follows: TGTGCCAGCTCACCAGACAGGAATAATTCACCCCTCCACTTT. It translates to CASSPDRNNSPLHF. The entire variable domain, with the rest obtained from reference TRBV18 and TRBJ1-6, is as follows: NAGVMQNPRHLVRRRGQEARLRCSPMKGHSHVYWYRQLPEEGLKFMVYLQKENIIDESGMPKERFSAEFPKEGPSILRIQQVVRGDSAAYFCASSPDRNNSPLHFGNGTRLTVT.

This clone was picked up a small number of times. This chain links TRBV29-1 with TRBJ1-6; 8 bases align to TRBD1. Germline V gene data show CDR1 as SQVTM and CDR2 as ANQGSEA. J lost 12 bases, V lost 2 bases, and 6 bases had no gene match. This CDR3 is 13 amino acids long. This CDR3 reads CSVELGQGGPLHF. CDR3 bases: TGCAGCGTTGAACTAGGACAGGGAGGACCCCTCCACTTT.

Concerning this clone itself: Other DNA variants within this sample encode the same CDR3. This chain uses TRBV5-1 with TRBJ2-1, with D possibly TRBD1 on 5 matching bases. The CDR3 loop spans 14 amino acids. Germline V CDR1 and CDR2: SGHRS, YFSETQ. Trimming removed 0 bases from V and 2 bases from J, with 6 bases in between. The CDR3 DNA follows: TGCGCCAGCAGCTTGGGACAGACCTACAATGAGCAGTTCTTC. Amino acids: CASSLGQTYNEQFF.

V gene TRBV29-1 combines with J gene TRBJ1-1; 9 nucleotides line up with TRBD1. This CDR3 contains 12 residues. Germline-derived CDR1 and CDR2 are SQVTM and ANQGSEA. Germline trimming cut 7 bases from V and 3 bases from J; bases unmatched to any gene: 3. The CDR3 loop is CSADRGDTEAFF. In DNA form, the CDR3 reads TGCAGCGCCGACAGGGGGGACACTGAAGCTTTCTTT.

This clone was detected a few times. The chain combines TRBV19 with TRBJ2-4, with D tentatively TRBD1 or TRBD2 (6 bases each). This CDR3 region has 14 residues. CDR1 LNHDA and CDR2 SQIVND come from the germline V gene (reference sequence). Trimming cost V 1 base and J 7 bases, with 11 bases left between them. The CDR3 DNA is TGTGCCAGTAGTATAGGACCCGGGGGCAACATTCAGTACTTC. It codes for CASSIGPGGNIQYF.

The chain couples TRBV9 to TRBJ2-5; D may be TRBD2 (6 bases). In germline, CDR1 is SGDLS, CDR2 YYNGEE. The CDR3 totals 15 residues. Trimming removed 4 bases at V and 5 bases at J, with 18 bases between. The CDR3 here is CASSTGLASMETQYF. The CDR3 DNA sequence: TGTGCCAGCAGCACTGGCCTAGCGTCGATGGAGACCCAGTACTTC.

The V call is TRBV7-7, the J call TRBJ2-3, with 7 bases lining up with TRBD1. Germline trimming cut 4 bases from V and 4 bases from J; bases unmatched to any gene: 5. This CDR3 is 14 amino acids long. Germline V gene sequence: CDR1 SSHAT, CDR2 FNYEAQ (reference sequence). This chain's CDR3 is CASSSGQPSDTQYF. In DNA, the CDR3 is TGTGCCAGCAGCTCGGGACAGCCTTCAGATACGCAGTATTTT.